The rows below give T cell receptor beta chains drawn from one sample of a study of naive and memory T cell subsets. MiXCR, run by TCRdb on the UMI-ligation and nested PCR reads, gives a single entry per CDR3 protein. The data contain around 27,000 distinct CDR3 sequences, approximately 12% of them singletons. The sample consisted of effector memory CD4+ T cells from blood. These receptors originate from a human donor in good health. Each CDR3 is given with its conserved first and last residue. The order of the fields is D gene, clone size, V gene, J gene, CDR3 protein, CDR3 DNA. The D gene is left open where the match is weak. Not all rows give a size; the values are once, few, many and, for expanded clones, a class.

>.|.|TRBV7-2|TRBJ1-1
CASTLGGGWTEAFF
TGTGCCAGCACCCTGGGCGGGGGGTGGACTGAAGCTTTCTTT
>TRBD1|many|TRBV20-1|TRBJ1-5
CSAVRGQHQPQHF
TGCAGTGCTGTAAGGGGACAGCATCAGCCCCAGCATTTT
>.|few|TRBV7-2|TRBJ2-5
CASSLEYVARETQYF
TGTGCCAGCAGCTTAGAGTACGTGGCGAGAGAGACCCAGTACTTC
>.|.|TRBV4-3|TRBJ1-5
CASSQDARQSHQPQHF
TGCGCCAGCAGCCAAGATGCCCGACAGAGTCATCAGCCCCAGCATTTT
>TRBD1|.|TRBV6-1|TRBJ1-2
CASGLRQGYGYTF
TGTGCCAGCGGCCTAAGACAGGGTTACGGCTACACCTTC
>TRBD2|many|TRBV4-2|TRBJ2-7
CASSQAAGVPYEQYF
TGTGCCAGCAGCCAAGCAGCGGGAGTGCCCTACGAGCAGTACTTC
>TRBD1|many|TRBV6-6|TRBJ2-3
CASAGGFGTDTQYF
TGTGCCAGCGCAGGGGGCTTCGGCACAGATACGCAGTATTTT
>.|.|TRBV12-3/TRBV12-4|TRBJ1-2
CASSFGDGSYTF
TGTGCCAGCAGTTTTGGGGACGGGAGCTACACCTTC
>.|.|TRBV12-3/TRBV12-4|TRBJ2-1
CASRLGALGEQFF
TGTGCCAGCAGATTGGGTGCCCTAGGTGAGCAGTTCTTC
>TRBD1|many|TRBV20-1|TRBJ1-4
CSAPGQAKLFF
TGCAGTGCCCCCGGACAGGCGAAACTGTTTTTT
>.|.|TRBV12-3/TRBV12-4|TRBJ1-6
CASSFWGDNSPLHF
TGTGCCAGCAGTTTTTGGGGTGATAATTCACCCCTCCACTTT
>TRBD2|large|TRBV11-3|TRBJ2-4
CASSRTGGTKNIQYF
TGTGCCAGCAGCCGAACGGGGGGTACCAAAAACATTCAGTACTTC
>.|medium-sized|TRBV5-1|TRBJ2-3
CASSLQGHSDTQYF
TGCGCCAGCAGCTTACAGGGACACTCAGATACGCAGTATTTT
>TRBD2|.|TRBV19|TRBJ2-1
CASSMETSGRRREQFF
TGTGCCAGTAGTATGGAGACTAGCGGGAGGAGAAGGGAGCAGTTCTTC
>.|few|TRBV25-1|TRBJ2-7
CASSDPTVSYEQYF
TGTGCCAGCAGTGACCCCACAGTCTCCTACGAGCAGTACTTC
>.|.|TRBV3-1|TRBJ2-2
CASSQESWVSTGELFF
TGTGCCAGCAGCCAAGAGTCGTGGGTCTCCACCGGGGAGCTGTTTTTT
>.|once|TRBV27|TRBJ2-3
CASRVKRGSTDTQYF
TGTGCCAGCAGAGTAAAGAGGGGGTCCACAGATACGCAGTATTTT
>.|few|TRBV28|TRBJ1-6
CASSSKGVPNSPLHF
TGTGCCAGCAGTTCGAAGGGGGTCCCTAATTCACCCCTCCACTTT
>.|.|TRBV12-3/TRBV12-4|TRBJ2-6
CASTVGRSNVLTF
TGTGCCAGCACCGTAGGCCGATCCAACGTCCTGACTTTC
>TRBD1|many|TRBV6-6|TRBJ1-1
CASSWDSEAFF
TGTGCCAGCAGCTGGGACAGTGAAGCTTTCTTT
>.|many|TRBV2|TRBJ2-5
CAGRQYYQETQYF
TGTGCCGGTAGACAGTATTACCAAGAGACCCAGTACTTC
>.|.|TRBV20-1|TRBJ2-1
CSARPDRYNEQFF
TGCAGTGCTAGACCCGACAGGTACAATGAGCAGTTCTTC
>TRBD2|.|TRBV6-1|TRBJ2-1
CASSAIWTGLIAGGPGNEQFF
TGTGCCAGCAGTGCAATATGGACAGGGTTGATAGCGGGAGGGCCAGGCAATGAGCAGTTCTTC
>TRBD2|many|TRBV4-2|TRBJ2-7
CASSPYSGGLTYEQYF
TGTGCCAGCAGCCCCTACTCGGGGGGATTAACCTACGAGCAGTACTTC
>TRBD1|.|TRBV5-4|TRBJ2-7
CASSSPLGKTGTAYEQYF
TGTGCCAGCAGCTCCCCGTTGGGAAAGACAGGGACCGCCTACGAGCAGTACTTC
>.|many|TRBV30|TRBJ2-3
CAWSPGGTDTQYF
TGTGCCTGGAGTCCCGGGGGCACAGATACGCAGTATTTT
>.|many|TRBV20-1|TRBJ1-5
CSARESGQPQHF
TGCAGTGCTAGAGAAAGTGGACAGCCCCAGCATTTT
>TRBD2|few|TRBV11-3|TRBJ2-1
CASSQSGRVENEQFF
TGTGCCAGCAGCCAAAGCGGGAGAGTTGAGAATGAGCAGTTCTTC
>.|few|TRBV7-2|TRBJ2-4
CASSLNPSQAKNIQYF
TGTGCCAGCAGCTTAAACCCGTCACAAGCCAAAAACATTCAGTACTTC